The 28 T cell receptor beta chains listed next were all sequenced from one sample in a study of T cells in tuberculosis. Only in-frame clones appear in the TCRdb table, and some are missing; sequencing was by immunoSEQ multiplex PCR. The sample includes around 26,000 clones, approximately 90% seen only once; the top ten take about a sixth. The sequencing sample was made of PBMCs. The source is a donor aged 10-29 years with latent tuberculosis or without tuberculosis infection. Some clones in this sample may be carry-over from other donors' samples.

This sequence joins TRBV5-1 and TRBJ2-2, with TRBD2 matching over 13 bases. Germline loops: CDR1 SGHRS, CDR2 YFSETQ. Trimming at V came to 4 bases and at J to 5 bases, leaving 2 bases not matched to a gene. This CDR3 spans 15 amino acids. This CDR3 reads CASSQTSGGTGELFF. CDR3 bases: TGCGCCAGCAGCCAGACTAGCGGGGGGACCGGGGAGCTGTTTTTT.

This clone was seen a single time. In nucleotides, the CDR3 is TGTGCCAGCAGCTTAGAGTTACAGTTCGAGCAGTACTTC. Its translation is CASSLELQFEQYF. The chain couples TRBV7-2 to TRBJ2-7, with unresolved D. The germline V gene encodes CDR1 SGHTA and CDR2 FQGNSA. The CDR3 consists of 13 residues. V lost 1 base and J 6 bases, leaving 10 bases between the germline ends.

The chain combines TRBV9 with TRBJ2-7; no clear D. V lost 4 bases and J lost 2, with 16 bases in between. CDR3 length: 15 residues. The germline V gene has CDR1 SGDLS and CDR2 YYNGEE. The CDR3 coding sequence is TGTGCCAGCAGCCTTGGCGTGGGCGAAACCTACGAGCAGTACTTC. Amino acid sequence: CASSLGVGETYEQYF.

The chain carries TRBV19 and TRBJ1-1, with D possibly matching TRBD1 (5 bases). Per germline, CDR1 LNHDA and CDR2 SQIVND (reference sequence). V was pared by 7 bases and J by 1 base, with 16 bases between. This CDR3 spans 15 amino acids. The chain's CDR3 is CASMIRGVGNTEAFF. Here the CDR3 DNA reads TGTGCCAGTATGATTCGGGGGGTAGGGAACACTGAAGCTTTCTTT.

The chain carries TRBV23-1 and TRBJ2-7; D call uncertain. TRBV23-1 is given ORF status, its function remaining uncertain. The V and J ends lost 6 bases and 3 bases respectively, with 9 bases between them. The CDR3 is 12 amino acids. CDR3 region: CASSLGLYEQYF. DNA for the CDR3: TGCGCCAGCAGCCTAGGTCTCTACGAGCAGTACTTC.

This chain links TRBV4-1 with TRBJ1-1; tentative D call: TRBD1 (6 bases). There are 15 residues in the CDR3. Trimming stripped 1 base from V and 6 bases from J, with 15 bases between. Germline assignment: CDR1 MGHRA and CDR2 YSYEKL. The CDR3 nucleotides read TGCGCCAGCAGCCAAGTAGATAGGACAGACTCTGAAGCTTTCTTT. Its translation: CASSQVDRTDSEAFF.

V gene TRBV7-2 combines with J gene TRBJ2-7; D perhaps matches TRBD2 (5 bases). Germline V CDR1 and CDR2: SGHTA, FQGNSA. V was trimmed by 1 base and J by 4 bases, leaving 11 bases between them. This CDR3 comprises 14 residues. The chain's CDR3 is CASSLGAGLYEQYF. The CDR3 DNA is TGTGCCAGCAGCTTAGGTGCGGGCCTTTACGAGCAGTACTTC.

The chain combines TRBV27 with TRBJ1-2; D uncertain. CDR3 size: 14 residues. Germline V gene sequence: CDR1 MNHEY, CDR2 SMNVEV (reference sequence). The ends were cut back, 4 bases at V and 3 bases at J, with 12 bases in the middle. CDR3 amino acids: CASSSGGYDYGYTF. The DNA for the CDR3 is TGTGCCAGCAGTTCCGGCGGGTACGACTATGGCTACACCTTC.

J is TRBJ1-2 and V is TRBV7-9; D remains ambiguous. Germline CDR1 reads SEHNR; CDR2 reads FQNEAQ (reference sequence). The CDR3 has 12 amino acids. The V gene lost 7 bases and the J gene lost 8 bases, with 14 bases spanning the gap. For the CDR3, the DNA is TGTGCCAGCACCCAGAGGGAGTACGGCTACACCTTC. It translates to CASTQREYGYTF.

The CDR3: CASSSDRGWTEAFF. CDR3 coding DNA: TGCGCCAGCAGCTCGGACAGGGGGTGGACTGAAGCTTTCTTT. The gene calls are TRBV5-1 and TRBJ1-1; 10 nucleotides agree with TRBD1. Germline CDR1 is SGHRS and CDR2 is YFSETQ. V shed 3 bases and J 5 bases; nucleotides not matched to a gene: 4. The CDR3 contains 14 residues.

This clone was found a few times. The rearrangement links TRBV27 to TRBJ2-1; D is possibly TRBD2 (7 bases). Germline CDR1 reads MNHEY; CDR2 reads SMNVEV (reference sequence). The CDR3 length is 14 residues. Trimming cost V 8 bases and J 4 bases, with 15 bases left between them. CDR3 in amino acids: CASGRGAGYNEQFF. CDR3 DNA sequence: TGTGCCAGCGGGAGGGGGGCAGGTTACAATGAGCAGTTCTTC.

The chain uses TRBV6-6 and TRBJ2-3, with TRBD2 identical over 8 bases. Germline-derived CDR1 and CDR2 are MNHNY and SVGAGI (reference sequence). The V segment lost 0 bases and the J segment 7 bases; nucleotides outside the gene matches: 6. The CDR3 is made up of 15 amino acids. The CDR3 DNA reads TGTGCCAGCAGTTACTCGGGCGGGGGGACGCATACGCAGTATTTT. Translated, it gives CASSYSGGGTHTQYF.

This clone occurred once. This chain connects TRBV25-1 to TRBJ1-1; 9 bases match TRBD1. Trimming at V came to 2 bases and at J to 4 bases, leaving 5 bases not matched to a gene. Germline V gene sequence: CDR1 MGHDK, CDR2 SYGVNS. CDR3 length: 15 residues. CDR3 nucleotide sequence: TGTGCCAGCAGTGAACCGGACAGGGGAGTCACTGAAGCTTTCTTT. Translating gives CASSEPDRGVTEAFF.

The gene calls are TRBV5-1 and TRBJ1-1; D gene ambiguous. V dropped 0 bases and J dropped 2 bases, with 8 bases sitting between them. This CDR3 spans 14 amino acids. The germline V gene encodes CDR1 SGHRS and CDR2 YFSETQ. CDR3: CASSLDSINTEAFF. DNA of the CDR3: TGCGCCAGCAGCTTGGATAGCATTAACACTGAAGCTTTCTTT.

The chain combines TRBV10-2 with TRBJ2-3, with TRBD1 identical over 8 bases. Germline V gives CDR1 WSHSY, CDR2 SAAADI. Trimming took 7 bases from V and 2 from J; bases not matched to a gene: 2. The CDR3 is made up of 13 amino acids. CDR3 DNA: TGCGCCAGCAAGGGACAGGACACAGATACGCAGTATTTT. Amino acids: CASKGQDTDTQYF.

J is TRBJ2-7 and V is TRBV27, with 8 nucleotides matching TRBD1. The germline CDR1 and CDR2 sequences are MNHEY and SMNVEV (reference sequence). V shed 8 bases, J shed 7 bases, and the junction held 7 bases outside the gene matches. The CDR3 consists of 12 residues. CDR3 in DNA: TGTGCCAGCCTGGACAGGGATCGTGAGCAGTACTTC. Protein sequence: CASLDRDREQYF.

The chain couples TRBV18 to TRBJ2-1; the match to TRBD2 covers 7 bases. The CDR3 runs 16 residues. Germline V gives CDR1 KGHSH, CDR2 LQKENI. V was pared by 0 bases and J by 7 bases, with 9 bases of the junction left unmatched. The CDR3 loop reads CASSPPKIYGGNEQFF. The DNA of the CDR3 is TGTGCCAGCTCACCACCGAAAATCTACGGGGGGAATGAGCAGTTCTTC.

This sequence joins TRBV7-3 and TRBJ2-7, with 8 bases that match TRBD2. This CDR3 is 14 amino acids long. Germline trimming cut 5 bases from V and 3 bases from J; bases unmatched to any gene: 6. CDR1 and CDR2 (germline): SGHTA, FQGTGA. The CDR3 here is CASSPLGGGYEQYF. The CDR3 region has the DNA TGTGCCAGCAGCCCTCTCGGGGGGGGCTACGAGCAGTACTTC.

This chain joins TRBV18 and TRBJ1-2; D ambiguous. The CDR3 sequence is 16 residues long. The germline V gene encodes CDR1 KGHSH and CDR2 LQKENI. Trimming took 6 bases from V and 0 from J, leaving 17 bases between them. CDR3 loop: CASSLDLRESNYGYTF. The CDR3 DNA is TGTGCCAGCTCCCTGGACCTCCGGGAGTCTAACTATGGCTACACCTTC.

The gene calls are TRBV7-2 and TRBJ2-3; D is perhaps TRBD1 (6 bases). Germline CDR1 SGHTA, CDR2 FQGNSA. The CDR3 contains 15 residues. Trimming shortened V by 6 bases and J by 0 bases, and 13 bases separated the two germline ends. CDR3 in amino acids: CASRIQGTSTDTQYF. CDR3 in DNA: TGTGCCAGCAGGATACAGGGAACTAGCACAGATACGCAGTATTTT.

Written as DNA, the CDR3 is TGTGCCAGCACTCCCGGGACGGGGAGACTAGCCCACGATACGCAGTATTTT. Translating gives CASTPGTGRLAHDTQYF. This chain joins TRBV5-4 and TRBJ2-3, with TRBD2 matching 7 bases. The J segment lost 6 bases and the V segment lost 6 bases, leaving 19 bases of the junction unmatched. The germline V gene has CDR1 SGHNT and CDR2 YYREEE (reference sequence). This CDR3 has 17 residues.

CDR3: CATSREGVSTDTQYF. DNA for the CDR3: TGTGCCACCTCCCGCGAGGGGGTATCGACAGATACGCAGTATTTT. This chain joins TRBV7-2 and TRBJ2-3; tentatively, D is TRBD1 (6 bases). Germline-derived CDR1 and CDR2 are SGHTA and FQGNSA. The CDR3 is 15 residues long. V was shortened by 10 bases and J by 3 bases, with 20 bases between the two germline ends.

The CDR3 spells CASSFSGRLFEKQFF. The DNA for the CDR3 is TGTGCCAGCAGCTTTAGCGGGAGACTATTCGAAAAGCAGTTCTTC. The J gene is TRBJ2-1, the V gene TRBV5-4, with TRBD2 identical over 9 bases. The V gene end was trimmed by 2 bases and the J gene end by 11 bases; junction bases not matched to a gene: 11. Germline CDR1 SGHNT, CDR2 YYREEE (reference sequence). The CDR3 consists of 15 residues.

V and J are TRBV6-4 and TRBJ2-1; TRBD1 matches at 11 bases. The V gene end was trimmed by 10 bases and the J gene end by 6 bases; junction bases not matched to a gene: 8. Germline loops: CDR1 MRHNA, CDR2 SNTAGT. The CDR3 sequence is 14 residues long. The CDR3 bases are TGTGCCACCTCTCCGGGACAGGGGGGCAATGAGCAGTTCTTC. Translation: CATSPGQGGNEQFF.

The rearrangement joins TRBV2 to TRBJ1-2, with D uncertain. There are 12 residues in the CDR3. Trimming shortened V by 7 bases and J by 6 bases, and 12 bases separated the two germline ends. Germline V gene sequence: CDR1 SNHLY, CDR2 FYNNEI. CDR3 DNA sequence: TGTGCCAGCACTATCCCGGGAAATGGCTACACCTTC. Translating gives CASTIPGNGYTF.

This chain joins TRBV27 and TRBJ2-3; 8 bases line up with TRBD2. This CDR3 is built from 16 residues. Germline values: CDR1 MNHEY, CDR2 SMNVEV (reference sequence). Trimming at V came to 4 bases and at J to 4 bases, leaving 10 bases not matched to a gene. CDR3 protein: CASSWGIAGGSDTQYF. CDR3 bases: TGTGCCAGCAGTTGGGGGATTGCGGGGGGTTCAGATACGCAGTATTTT.

The J gene is TRBJ1-1, the V gene TRBV2, with D perhaps matching TRBD1 (5 bases). Between the trimmed V and J ends, which lost 4 bases and 3 bases, there was a span of 12 bases. Per the germline V gene, CDR1 is SNHLY and CDR2 is FYNNEI. The length of the CDR3 is 14 residues. The CDR3 DNA sequence: TGTGCCAGCAGTGGTCAGGGCCCCTACACTGAAGCTTTCTTT. Translating gives CASSGQGPYTEAFF.

The chain carries TRBV20-1 and TRBJ1-1, with D possibly being TRBD1 (6 bases). This CDR3 has 11 residues. CDR1 is DFQATT and CDR2 is SNEGSKA in the germline V gene (reference sequence). Trimming left V 5 bases short and J 8 bases short, with 12 bases between. The CDR3 nucleotides are TGCAGTGCTCCAGGGGAGAGGGAAGCTTTCTTT. Translating it yields CSAPGEREAFF.